This T cell receptor (beta chain) derives from a study of graft-versus-host responses after intestinal transplantation. CDR1 and CDR2 (germline): LNHDA, SQIVND (reference sequence). This CDR3 spans 16 amino acids. Trimming took 8 bases from V and 3 from J, leaving 20 bases between them. Generated by immunoSEQ multiplex PCR, the TCRdb table keeps only in-frame clones and is missing some. This table has 55,000 to 85,000 clones, 89% appearing once. On this clone itself: Its antigen is not identified.

The sequencing used unstimulated CD8+ T cells sorted from spleen or lymph node cells, collected before intestinal transplant. The source is a human donor who received an intestinal transplant. The chain has TRBV19 and TRBJ2-1; TRBD2 might be the D (6 bases). CDR3 in amino acids: CASSPRESLGYNEQFF. CDR3 nucleotide sequence: TGTGCCAGTTCCCCTCGGGAGAGCTTAGGCTACAATGAGCAGTTCTTC.